These 8 T cell receptor beta chains were sequenced from one sample in a study of cytotoxic CD8 clonotypes in ibrutinib-treated CLL. The table came from immunoSEQ multiplex PCR; TCRdb's copy has only in-frame clones and leaves some out. The repertoire holds some 120,000 clones, with 45% to 65% as singletons. The sequenced sample was PBMCs, obtained after 24 months of ibrutinib treatment. These TCRs come from a human donor with chronic lymphocytic leukemia.

The V and J genes are TRBV15 and TRBJ1-5; D remains unclear. V lost 4 bases and J 7 bases, leaving 20 bases between the germline ends. Germline CDR1 and CDR2: LNHNV and YYDKDF (reference sequence). The CDR3 runs 16 residues. The CDR3 loop is CATSKVGGLLNQPQHF. CDR3 nucleotide sequence: TGTGCCACCAGCAAGGTTGGAGGGTTACTAAACCAGCCCCAGCATTTT.

The rearrangement uses TRBV6-1 and TRBJ2-7; weak D call: TRBD2 (5 bases). Trimming removed 1 base at V and 4 bases at J, with 14 bases between. The CDR3 totals 15 residues. Germline V gives CDR1 MNHNS, CDR2 SASEGT. The CDR3 DNA follows: TGTGCCAGCAGTGAAGTTATAGGACTTCTATACGAGCAGTACTTC. Translation gives CASSEVIGLLYEQYF.

This chain joins TRBV18 and TRBJ1-4, with 7 bases fitting TRBD1. This CDR3 contains 14 residues. Germline CDR1 is KGHSH and CDR2 is LQKENI. V trimming: 6 bases; J trimming: 3 bases; junction bases outside the gene matches: 4. This chain's CDR3 is CASSPGTANEKLFF. In DNA, the CDR3 is TGTGCCAGCTCGCCCGGGACAGCTAATGAAAAACTGTTTTTT.

This clone was seen only a few times. The chain has TRBV5-1 and TRBJ1-1; D ambiguous. V was trimmed by 1 base and J by 4 bases, leaving 20 bases between them. CDR1 SGHRS and CDR2 YFSETQ come from the germline V gene. The CDR3 is 17 residues long. The CDR3 reads CASSLSPGIRASTEAFF. CDR3 nucleotide sequence: TGCGCCAGCAGCTTGAGTCCTGGGATTAGGGCGAGCACTGAAGCTTTCTTT.

The rearrangement links TRBV6-5 to TRBJ2-7; 7 nucleotides agree with TRBD2. CDR1 is MNHEY and CDR2 is SVGAGI in the germline V gene. CDR3 size: 12 residues. Trimming took 5 bases from V and 7 from J; bases not matched to a gene: 5. This CDR3 reads CASSRLGGEQYF. The DNA of the CDR3 is TGTGCCAGCAGTCGCCTCGGGGGGGAGCAGTACTTC.

The chain uses TRBV7-2 and TRBJ2-5; D perhaps matches TRBD1 (5 bases). The CDR3 extends over 15 amino acids. The V and J ends lost 5 bases and 5 bases respectively, with 18 bases between them. Germline CDR1 reads SGHTA; CDR2 reads FQGNSA. The CDR3 DNA reads TGTGCCAGCAGCACCTCATTACAGGATCGGGAGACCCAGTACTTC. Its translation is CASSTSLQDRETQYF. The full variable domain, its missing parts supplied by reference TRBV7-2 and TRBJ2-5, is GAGVSQSPSNKVTEKGKDVELRCDPISGHTALYWYRQSLGQGLEFLIYFQGNSAPDKSGLPSDRFSAERTGGSVSTLTIQRTQQEDSAVYLCASSTSLQDRETQYFGPGTRLLVL.

The chain has TRBV5-4 and TRBJ1-4; D is undetermined. CDR1 and CDR2 (germline): SGHNT, YYREEE (reference sequence). Trimming left V 2 bases short and J 0 bases short, with 2 bases between. The CDR3 has 13 amino acids. CDR3 in amino acids: CASSLATNEKLFF. The DNA of the CDR3 is TGTGCCAGCAGCTTAGCAACTAATGAAAAACTGTTTTTT.

The chain carries TRBV12-5 and TRBJ2-1, with D perhaps TRBD1 (6 bases). V lost 8 bases and J lost 8, with 22 bases in between. The CDR3 totals 15 residues. Germline CDR1 LGHNT, CDR2 FRNRAP. CDR3 coding DNA: TGTGCTAGTCGGCGAGGCCAGGGGCTTGACGATGAGCAGTTCTTC. Translated: CASRRGQGLDDEQFF. Full variable domain (missing parts from reference TRBV12-5 and TRBJ2-1): DARVTQTPRHKVTEMGQEVTMRCQPILGHNTVFWYRQTMMQGLELLAYFRNRAPLDDSGMPKDRFSAEMPDATLATLKIQPSEPRDSAVYFCASRRGQGLDDEQFFGPGTRLTVL.